A single TCR beta chain is shown here with its context. The germline V gene encodes CDR1 SGDLS and CDR2 YYNGEE. Trimming took 4 bases from V and 6 from J, leaving 13 bases between them. This CDR3 has 13 residues. This entry belongs to a study of blood T cell repertoires in COVID-19. Using immunoSEQ multiplex PCR, the repertoire was profiled, and TCRdb retains in-frame clones only, with some absent. The data show around 95,000 clones, with roughly 80% seen just once and roughly a tenth held by the top ten. Source material: peripheral blood. This chain joins TRBV9 and TRBJ1-1, with D possibly matching TRBD1 (5 bases). The sequence came from a woman of 80 years or more with acute or convalescent COVID-19. The CDR3 protein is CASSTTQGAEAFF. CDR3 nucleotide sequence: TGTGCCAGCAGCACAACGCAAGGGGCTGAAGCTTTCTTT.